Listed below are T cell receptor beta chains from one sample, sequenced in a study of OX40 agonist ivuxolimab in advanced cancers. The data were produced by immunoSEQ multiplex PCR, yet TCRdb's version contains in-frame clones alone and is incomplete. The sample lists 60,000 to 85,000 clones; about 88% were seen once. This sample comprised CD4+ or CD8+ T cells sorted from blood, obtained in a trial of the OX40 agonist ivuxolimab. These receptors were taken from an adult with an advanced solid tumor such as melanoma, head and neck, liver or kidney cancer. Both conserved end residues are part of each CDR3. The D gene is left open where the match is weak. Clone sizes are given selectively: once, few, many, or a class where the clone is expanded.

TRBV6-1	-	TRBJ1-5	-	TGTGCCAGCAGCCTTGACACGTACAATCAGCCCCAGCATTTT	CASSLDTYNQPQHF
TRBV13	-	TRBJ2-1	TRBD2	TGTGCCAGCAGCTCTCCATTAGCGGGGGGGCTAACGCCAATCTCCTACAATGAGCAGTTCTTC	CASSSPLAGGLTPISYNEQFF
TRBV5-4	-	TRBJ2-3	TRBD2	TGTGCCAGCAGCCGTCAGGTGGGCGGGGGGACCACAGATACGCAGTATTTT	CASSRQVGGGTTDTQYF
TRBV18	once	TRBJ2-5	-	TGTGCCAGCTCACCAGGGTCAGAGACCCAGTACTTC	CASSPGSETQYF
TRBV29-1	once	TRBJ2-5	-	TGCAGCGTCGAAGACAGACTCCAAGAGACCCAGTACTTC	CSVEDRLQETQYF
TRBV14	-	TRBJ1-2	-	TGTGCCAGCAGCCAAGCTACAGGGTCTAACTATGGCTACACCTTC	CASSQATGSNYGYTF
TRBV5-6	-	TRBJ1-2	TRBD1	TGTGCCAGCATTTCCGCCGGGACAGGGTTAAACTATGGCTACACCTTC	CASISAGTGLNYGYTF
TRBV30	few	TRBJ1-3	-	TGTGCCTGGAGTTCAGGAAACACCATATATTTT	CAWSSGNTIYF
TRBV6-5	-	TRBJ2-7	-	TGTGCCAGCAGTTACATCCCTTACTCCTACGAGCAGTACTTC	CASSYIPYSYEQYF
TRBV28	once	TRBJ2-2	-	TGTGCCAGCAGCCCCCCACCGGCCACCGGGGAGCTGTTTTTT	CASSPPPATGELFF
TRBV7-8	-	TRBJ2-2	-	TGTGCCAGCACCCTAGCTAGCACCGGGGAGCTGTTTTTT	CASTLASTGELFF
TRBV9	-	TRBJ2-7	TRBD1	TGTGCCAGCAGCGTACACCAGGGGGTGGGCTGGGACGAGCAGTACTTC	CASSVHQGVGWDEQYF
TRBV2	-	TRBJ2-3	-	TGTGCCAGCAGGGAGGGACGACAAGGAGCAGATACGCAGTATTTT	CASREGRQGADTQYF
TRBV27	-	TRBJ1-1	-	TGTGCCAGCAGTCCAGCAGTGGGTGAAGCTTTCTTT	CASSPAVGEAFF
TRBV20-1	-	TRBJ1-1	-	TGCAGTGCTAGATTGAACACTGAAGCTTTCTTT	CSARLNTEAFF
TRBV29-1	-	TRBJ1-4	-	TGCAGCGTTCGGCATCAGGGAAATGAAAAACTGTTTTTT	CSVRHQGNEKLFF
TRBV5-4	-	TRBJ2-3	-	TGTGCCAGCAGCTTTGACAGGAGCACAGATACGCAGTATTTT	CASSFDRSTDTQYF
TRBV7-2	-	TRBJ2-3	-	TGTGCCAGTACCACTCTAAGCACAGATACGCAGTATTTT	CASTTLSTDTQYF
TRBV28	-	TRBJ2-7	-	TGTGCCAGCAGTTTAGGCGGGGCGGTGGGAACCTACGAGCAGTACTTC	CASSLGGAVGTYEQYF
TRBV29-1	-	TRBJ2-3	TRBD1	TGCAGCGTGGGGACAGGGGTGACAGATACGCAGTATTTT	CSVGTGVTDTQYF
TRBV4-3	once	TRBJ2-5	TRBD2	TGCGCCAGCAGCCAAGATCTCCGGGAGGGGAAAGAGACCCAGTACTTC	CASSQDLREGKETQYF
TRBV28	once	TRBJ1-2	TRBD1	TGTGCCAGCAGTTCTACTATACCGGGACAGGGGGCGCGTTCGAACTATGGCTACACCTTC	CASSSTIPGQGARSNYGYTF
TRBV7-2	-	TRBJ2-1	-	TGTGCCAGCAGCTTATTCGGCGGAAATGGCAATGAGCAGTTCTTC	CASSLFGGNGNEQFF
TRBV5-4	-	TRBJ1-2	-	TGTGCCAGCAGCTTGGGAGGGCAGCACTATGGCTACACCTTC	CASSLGGQHYGYTF
TRBV5-1	-	TRBJ2-3	TRBD2	TGCGCCAGCAGCACAGGGACTAGCGGGGGACCGGATACGCAGTATTTT	CASSTGTSGGPDTQYF
TRBV2	once	TRBJ2-5	-	TGTGCCAGCACCCTAGTCGACGTTCGTACGGAGACCCAGTACTTC	CASTLVDVRTETQYF
TRBV28	-	TRBJ1-2	-	TGTGCCAGCAGTTCCGGCCAGGGACTTAACGGCTACACCTTC	CASSSGQGLNGYTF
TRBV7-9	-	TRBJ1-5	-	TGTGCCAGCAGCCCGGACGGGTGGGATAGCAATCAGCCCCAGCATTTT	CASSPDGWDSNQPQHF
TRBV21-1	-	TRBJ2-7	-	TGTGCCAGCAGCTCGCCGCGATTGGGATACGAGCAGTACTTC	CASSSPRLGYEQYF
TRBV28	-	TRBJ2-7	TRBD1	TGTGCCAGCAGTGACCCAACGGGACAGGGGGGACGTGAGCAGTACTTC	CASSDPTGQGGREQYF
TRBV27	-	TRBJ1-5	-	TGTGCCAGCAGTTTTGTTAGCAATCAGCCCCAGCATTTT	CASSFVSNQPQHF
TRBV7-9	-	TRBJ1-2	TRBD1	TGTGCCAGCAGCGCTGACAGGGCGTCTAACTATGGCTACACCTTC	CASSADRASNYGYTF
TRBV5-1	-	TRBJ2-2	-	TGCGCCAGCAGCTTGGAAATTAGCGGTACCGGGGAGCTGTTTTTT	CASSLEISGTGELFF
TRBV5-6	-	TRBJ2-7	-	TGTGCCAGCAGGAAGGGAGTTCAAGGCGAGCAGTACTTC	CASRKGVQGEQYF
TRBV5-1	-	TRBJ2-2	-	TGCGCCAGCAGCACAATCCCCGCGAACACCGGGGAGCTGTTTTTT	CASSTIPANTGELFF
TRBV19	-	TRBJ1-2	-	TGTGCCAGTAGCCCCGACAGGCTACCCGGTGGCTACACCTTC	CASSPDRLPGGYTF
TRBV30	-	TRBJ2-1	TRBD1	TGTGCCTGGAGCGGACAGGGCGTTCAGTTCTTC	CAWSGQGVQFF